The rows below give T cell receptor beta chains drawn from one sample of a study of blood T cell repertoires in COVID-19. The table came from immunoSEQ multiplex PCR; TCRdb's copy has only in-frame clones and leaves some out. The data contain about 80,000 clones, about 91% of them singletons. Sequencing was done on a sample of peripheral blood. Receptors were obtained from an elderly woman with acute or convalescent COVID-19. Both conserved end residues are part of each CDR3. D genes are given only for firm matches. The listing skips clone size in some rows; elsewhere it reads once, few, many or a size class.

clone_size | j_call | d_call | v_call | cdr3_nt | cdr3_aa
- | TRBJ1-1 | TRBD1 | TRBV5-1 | TGCGCCAGCAGCTTGGGTATCGGGACAGGGGTGGTGAACACTGAAGCTTTCTTT | CASSLGIGTGVVNTEAFF
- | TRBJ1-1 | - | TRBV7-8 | TGTGCCAGCAGCTTACGGTCGAGACAGGTGGGGATTGAAGCTTTCTTT | CASSLRSRQVGIEAFF
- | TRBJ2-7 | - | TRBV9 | TGTGCCAGCAGCCCAGCCCCACAGGGCTACGAGCAGTACTTC | CASSPAPQGYEQYF
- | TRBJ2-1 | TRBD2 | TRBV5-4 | TGTGCCAGCAGCCCGGGAGGGTCCTACAATGAGCAGTTCTTC | CASSPGGSYNEQFF
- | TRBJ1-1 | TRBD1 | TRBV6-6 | TGTGCCACCAACGAGGGGGCGAGCACTGAAGCTTTCTTT | CATNEGASTEAFF
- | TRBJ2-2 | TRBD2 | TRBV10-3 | TGTGCCATCAGTGAGTCAACTAGCGGGGGATCCGGGGAGCTGTTTTTT | CAISESTSGGSGELFF
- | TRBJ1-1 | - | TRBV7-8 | TGTGCCAGTAGCGCGGTCTTCACTGAAGCTTTCTTT | CASSAVFTEAFF
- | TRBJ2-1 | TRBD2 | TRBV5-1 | TGCGCCAGCAGCTTGGGACCGGGGGGGCTATACAATGAGCAGTTCTTC | CASSLGPGGLYNEQFF
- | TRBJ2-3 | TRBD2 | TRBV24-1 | TGTGCCACCAGTGACCCCCTGGGACTAGCGGGAGATCCAGATACGCAGTATTTT | CATSDPLGLAGDPDTQYF
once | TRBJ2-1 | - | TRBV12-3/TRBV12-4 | TGTGCCAGCAGTTTAGGCACACACAATGAGCAGTTCTTC | CASSLGTHNEQFF
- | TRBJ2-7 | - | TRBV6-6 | TGTGCCAGCAGTTACCCGCGACAGAGTTCTTACGAGCAGTACTTC | CASSYPRQSSYEQYF
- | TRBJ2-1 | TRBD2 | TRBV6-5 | TGTGCCAGCAGACCGGGGGGGCGGATGGATGAGCAGTTCTTC | CASRPGGRMDEQFF
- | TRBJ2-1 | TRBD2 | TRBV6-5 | TGTGCCAGCCTGGAAGGGAGGGGGCAGTTCTTC | CASLEGRGQFF
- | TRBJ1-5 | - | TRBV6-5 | TGTGCCAGCAGTCAGATAGGGGGCAATCAGCCCCAGCATTTT | CASSQIGGNQPQHF
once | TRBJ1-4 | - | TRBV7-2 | TGTGCCAGCAGTATCGACGGGACTAATGAAAAACTGTTTTTT | CASSIDGTNEKLFF
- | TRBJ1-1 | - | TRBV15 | TGTGCCACCAGCAGAAATGGCCTGAACACTGAAGCTTTCTTT | CATSRNGLNTEAFF
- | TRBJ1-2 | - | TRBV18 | TGTGCCAGCTCACCAAGAAAGGGGTTGGAAGCCTATGGCTACACCTTC | CASSPRKGLEAYGYTF
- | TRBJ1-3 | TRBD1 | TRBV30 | TGTGCCTGGAGCACAGGGGGCGTAGAAAACACCATATATTTT | CAWSTGGVENTIYF
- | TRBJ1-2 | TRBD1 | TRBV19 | TGTGCCAGTAGTTTCTACCGGGACAGCTATGGCTACACCTTC | CASSFYRDSYGYTF
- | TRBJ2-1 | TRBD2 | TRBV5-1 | TGCGCCAGCAGCATGATAGCGGGAGGGTTGGGCAATGAGCAGTTCTTC | CASSMIAGGLGNEQFF
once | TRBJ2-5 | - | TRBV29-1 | TGCAGCGTTGAAAGGACTTCCGAGACCCAGTACTTC | CSVERTSETQYF
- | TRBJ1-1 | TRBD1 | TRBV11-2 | TGTGCCAGCAGTTATGGAAATACAGGGGGCGGCACTGAAGCTTTCTTT | CASSYGNTGGGTEAFF
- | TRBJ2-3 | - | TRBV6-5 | TGTGCCACCCACAGGGTCACGGCTGGCACAGATACGCAGTATTTT | CATHRVTAGTDTQYF
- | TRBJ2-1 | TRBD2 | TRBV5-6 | TGTGCCAGCGGAGGTGGAGGGACTAGCCGACGCAATGAGCAGTTCTTC | CASGGGGTSRRNEQFF
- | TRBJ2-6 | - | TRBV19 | TGTGCCAGTAGTAAAGGGAGAGTCTCTGGGGCCAACGTCCTGACTTTC | CASSKGRVSGANVLTF
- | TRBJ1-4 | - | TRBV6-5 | TGTGCCAGCCAACCCCCCGGGAGAGATGAAAAACTGTTTTTT | CASQPPGRDEKLFF
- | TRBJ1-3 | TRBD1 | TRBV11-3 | TGTGCCAGCAGCACAGGGGTTGGAAACACCATATATTTT | CASSTGVGNTIYF
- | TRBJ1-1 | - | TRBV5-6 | TGTGCCAGCAGCCCTCGGGGGGGAGGATACACTGAAGCTTTCTTT | CASSPRGGGYTEAFF
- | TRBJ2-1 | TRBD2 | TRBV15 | TGTGCCACCAGCAGGGTAGCGGGAGGGACTCTCTACAATGAGCAGTTCTTC | CATSRVAGGTLYNEQFF
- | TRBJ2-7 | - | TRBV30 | TGTGCCTGGAGCAGCGCAGCGTACGAGCAGTACTTC | CAWSSAAYEQYF
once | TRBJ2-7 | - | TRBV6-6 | TGTGCCAGCACTTATACTAGCTCCTACGAGCAGTACTTC | CASTYTSSYEQYF
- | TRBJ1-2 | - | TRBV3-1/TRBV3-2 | TGTGCCAGCAGCCAGGTGACAGAAAGGGGGTATGGCTACACCTTC | CASSQVTERGYGYTF
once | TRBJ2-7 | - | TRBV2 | TGTGCCAGCACTTCTCGGGGCTCCTACGAGCAGTACTTC | CASTSRGSYEQYF
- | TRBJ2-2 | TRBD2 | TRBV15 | TGTGCCACCAGCAGAGATTTTGGCGGGAGTACCGGGGAGCTGTTTTTT | CATSRDFGGSTGELFF
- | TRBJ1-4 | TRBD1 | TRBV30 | TGTGCCTGGAATGAGAACAGGGGGGATGAAAAACTGTTTTTT | CAWNENRGDEKLFF
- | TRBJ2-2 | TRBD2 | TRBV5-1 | TGCGCCAGCAGCTTCCTAGCGGGAGGGGGCACCGGGGAGCTGTTTTTT | CASSFLAGGGTGELFF
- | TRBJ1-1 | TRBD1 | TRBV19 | TGTGCCAGTAGTACAAGGGGGCGAACTGAAGCTTTCTTT | CASSTRGRTEAFF
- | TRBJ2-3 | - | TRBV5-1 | TGCGCCAGCAGCTCGGGAGATACGCAGTATTTT | CASSSGDTQYF
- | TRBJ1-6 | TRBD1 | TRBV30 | TGTGCCTGGAGTGAGACAGGGGGAACCTATAATTCACCCCTCCACTTT | CAWSETGGTYNSPLHF
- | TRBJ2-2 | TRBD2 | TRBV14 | TGTGCCAGCAGCCAAGTGACTAGCGGGGAAGGCGGGGAGCTGTTTTTT | CASSQVTSGEGGELFF
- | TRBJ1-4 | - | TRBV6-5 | TGTGTCAGCAGAACTGAAGGACAGCCAAATGAAAAACTGTTTTTT | CVSRTEGQPNEKLFF
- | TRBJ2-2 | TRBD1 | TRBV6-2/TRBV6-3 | TGTGCCAGCAGTTACATCAGGGGGCGCGAGGCCGGGGAGCTGTTTTTT | CASSYIRGREAGELFF
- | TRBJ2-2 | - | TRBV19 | TGTGCCAGTAGTATTTCAGGGGGGTTAACCGGGGAGCTGTTTTTT | CASSISGGLTGELFF
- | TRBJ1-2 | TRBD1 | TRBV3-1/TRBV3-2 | TGTGCCAGCAGCCAAGATCAGAGGGGGCGCGGCTACACCTTC | CASSQDQRGRGYTF
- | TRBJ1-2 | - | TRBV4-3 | TGCGCCAGCAGCCAAGATTGGGGAGGGGGTTATGGCTACACCTTC | CASSQDWGGGYGYTF
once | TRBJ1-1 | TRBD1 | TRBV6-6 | TGTGCCAGCACCCCAACAGGGGGTGGGACTGAAGCTTTCTTT | CASTPTGGGTEAFF
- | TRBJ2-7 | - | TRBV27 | TGTGCCAGCACTCTGGCGCTCCAGGGGAGCTCCTACGAGCAGTACTTC | CASTLALQGSSYEQYF
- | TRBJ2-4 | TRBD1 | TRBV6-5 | TGTGCCAGCACACTCGAGGGGGCTAGGGAAAACATTCAGTACTTC | CASTLEGARENIQYF
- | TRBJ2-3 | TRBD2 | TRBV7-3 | TGTGCCAGCAGCTTAGGGACTACTCCAGATACGCAGTATTTT | CASSLGTTPDTQYF
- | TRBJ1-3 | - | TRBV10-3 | TGTGCCATCAGTGGCGACAAGGGGCCGCTCTCTGGAAACACCATATATTTT | CAISGDKGPLSGNTIYF
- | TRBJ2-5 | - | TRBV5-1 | TGCGCCAGCAGCTTGGATCCACAGGGGGGGAGAGAGACCCAGTACTTC | CASSLDPQGGRETQYF
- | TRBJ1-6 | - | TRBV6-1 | TGTGCCAGCAGTGAAGTTACAGGGAGGGGTTCACCCCTCCACTTT | CASSEVTGRGSPLHF
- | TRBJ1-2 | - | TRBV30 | TGTGCCTGGACGCGACTTGGCTATGGCTACACCTTC | CAWTRLGYGYTF
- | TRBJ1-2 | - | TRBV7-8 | TGTGCCAGCAGCCCAGGACAGAACTATGGCTACACCTTC | CASSPGQNYGYTF
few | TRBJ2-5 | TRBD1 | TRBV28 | TGTGCCAGCAGTTTCTGGACAGGGGCCAAGATCGAGACCCAGTACTTC | CASSFWTGAKIETQYF